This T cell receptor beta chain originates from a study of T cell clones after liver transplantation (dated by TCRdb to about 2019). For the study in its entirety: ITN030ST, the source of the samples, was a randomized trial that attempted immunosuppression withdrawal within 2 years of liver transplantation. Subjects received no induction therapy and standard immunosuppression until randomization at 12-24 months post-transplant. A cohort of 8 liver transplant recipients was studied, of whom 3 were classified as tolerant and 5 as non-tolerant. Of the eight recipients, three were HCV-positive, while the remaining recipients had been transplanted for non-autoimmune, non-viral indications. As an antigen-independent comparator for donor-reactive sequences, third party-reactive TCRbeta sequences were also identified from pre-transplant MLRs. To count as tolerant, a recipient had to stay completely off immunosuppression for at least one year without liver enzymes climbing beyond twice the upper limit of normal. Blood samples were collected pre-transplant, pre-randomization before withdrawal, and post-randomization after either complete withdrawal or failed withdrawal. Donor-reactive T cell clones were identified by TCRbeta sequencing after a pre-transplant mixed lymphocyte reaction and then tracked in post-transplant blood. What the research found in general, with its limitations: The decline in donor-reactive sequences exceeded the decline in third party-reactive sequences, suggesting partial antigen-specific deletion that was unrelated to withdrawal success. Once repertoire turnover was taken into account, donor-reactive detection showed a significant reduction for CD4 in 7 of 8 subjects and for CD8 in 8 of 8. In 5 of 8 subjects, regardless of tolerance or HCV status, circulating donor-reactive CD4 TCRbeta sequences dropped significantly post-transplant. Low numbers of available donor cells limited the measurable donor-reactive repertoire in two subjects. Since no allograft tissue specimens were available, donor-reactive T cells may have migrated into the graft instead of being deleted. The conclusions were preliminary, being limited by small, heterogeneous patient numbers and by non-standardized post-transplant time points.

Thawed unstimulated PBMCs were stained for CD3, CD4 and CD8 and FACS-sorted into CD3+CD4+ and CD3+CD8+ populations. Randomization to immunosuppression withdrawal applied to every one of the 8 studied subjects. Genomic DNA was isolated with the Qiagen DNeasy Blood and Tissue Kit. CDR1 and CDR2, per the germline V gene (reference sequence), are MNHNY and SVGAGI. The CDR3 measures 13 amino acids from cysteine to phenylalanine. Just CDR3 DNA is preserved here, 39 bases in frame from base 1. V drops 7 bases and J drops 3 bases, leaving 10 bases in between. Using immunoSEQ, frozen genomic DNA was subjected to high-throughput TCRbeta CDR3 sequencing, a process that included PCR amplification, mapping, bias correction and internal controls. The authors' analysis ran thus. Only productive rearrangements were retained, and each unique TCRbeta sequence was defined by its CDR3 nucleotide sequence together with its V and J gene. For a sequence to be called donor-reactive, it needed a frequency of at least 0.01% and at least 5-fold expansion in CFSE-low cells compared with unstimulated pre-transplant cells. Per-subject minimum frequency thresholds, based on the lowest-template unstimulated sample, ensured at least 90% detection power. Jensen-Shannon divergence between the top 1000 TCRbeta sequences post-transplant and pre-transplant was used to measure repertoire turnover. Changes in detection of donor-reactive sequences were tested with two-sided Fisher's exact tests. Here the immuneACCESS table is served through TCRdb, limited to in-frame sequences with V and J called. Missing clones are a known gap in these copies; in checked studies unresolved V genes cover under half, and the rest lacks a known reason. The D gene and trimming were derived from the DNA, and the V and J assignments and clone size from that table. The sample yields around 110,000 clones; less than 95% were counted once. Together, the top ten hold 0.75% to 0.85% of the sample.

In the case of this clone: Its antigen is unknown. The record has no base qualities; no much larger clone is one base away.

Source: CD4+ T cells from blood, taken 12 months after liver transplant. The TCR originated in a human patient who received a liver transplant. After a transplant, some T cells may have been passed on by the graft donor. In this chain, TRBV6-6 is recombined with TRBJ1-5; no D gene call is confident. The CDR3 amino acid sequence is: CASTLEYNQPQHF. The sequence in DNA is TGTGCCAGCACCCTCGAATACAATCAGCCCCAGCATTTT.